This record concerns one T cell receptor beta chain sequence. The antigen remains unidentified. One entry per CDR3 protein, called by TCRdb with MiXCR from the RACE reads. The sample carries about 340,000 distinct CDR3 sequences, 6% to 8.5% recorded once. This sample was taken from a study of human T cells and chemical hapten exposure. Background on the study: An approximately 2 cm by approximately 2 cm inner upper arm patch received 2% DPC for sensitization.

Study outcomes and limitations: Since the donors had alopecia, their immune response may not be the same as that of healthy people. Against controls, expanded TCRs gave rise to significantly more large CDR3 similarity clusters.

With 2 bases clipped from V and 4 bases from J, the junction kept 4 bases outside the gene matches. The CDR3 has 16 amino acids. Germline CDR1 SGHDT, CDR2 YYEEEE. This sample's time point: patch test 1, 2 weeks after DPC sensitization. The treatment denotes: therapeutic diphenylcyclopropenone sensitization with weekly scalp DPC. Non-pregnant alopecia patients aged 18 to 70, suitable for DPC therapy. Sample: whole blood, taken in connection with sensitization to the hapten diphenylcyclopropenone (DPC). The V and J genes are TRBV5-6 and TRBJ1-6; 9 nucleotides line up with TRBD1. This TCR was recovered from a woman aged 18-29 years with alopecia areata. Some clones in this sample may be carry-over from other donors' samples. CDR3 sequence (DNA): TGTGCCAGCAGCTTTACCGGGACAGGGTATAATTCACCCCTCCACTTT. Translation gives CASSFTGTGYNSPLHF.